A selection of T cell receptor beta chains follows, all from one sample in a study of CD8+ T cells in alopecia areata. The table came from immunoSEQ multiplex PCR; TCRdb's copy has only in-frame clones and leaves some out. Of around 160,000 clones in the sample, 60% to 75% are singletons; the top ten hold 14%. The source material was CD4+ T cells sorted from blood, sampled at week 24, from a patient treated with tofacitinib. Every receptor here comes from a human donor with alopecia areata. Both conserved end residues are part of each CDR3. D genes are given only for firm matches. Size is omitted from some rows. Given values are once, few, many or a class for expanded clones.

V	D	size	J	CDR3	DNA
TRBV18	-	many	TRBJ2-6	CASSLRQSGANVLTF	TGTGCCAGCTCACTCCGACAGTCTGGGGCCAACGTCCTGACTTTC
TRBV6-1	-	-	TRBJ1-5	CASSEILTGSRQPQHF	TGTGCCAGCAGTGAGATACTAACAGGGTCACGTCAGCCCCAGCATTTT
TRBV29-1	TRBD1	-	TRBJ2-7	CSVGGGRGPYEQYF	TGCAGCGTTGGAGGGGGCAGGGGGCCCTACGAGCAGTACTTC
TRBV7-9	-	-	TRBJ1-5	CASSLRAGQPQHF	TGTGCCAGCAGCTTGCGGGCTGGTCAGCCCCAGCATTTT
TRBV4-1	TRBD1	-	TRBJ1-1	CASSQDWDRMNTEAFF	TGCGCCAGCAGCCAAGACTGGGACAGGATGAACACTGAAGCTTTCTTT
TRBV6-1	-	-	TRBJ2-3	CASSGWGAPSDTQYF	TGTGCCAGCAGTGGGTGGGGGGCGCCATCAGATACGCAGTATTTT
TRBV11-2	TRBD1	few	TRBJ1-2	CASSQTGGRGYGYTF	TGTGCCAGCAGCCAGACAGGGGGCCGGGGCTATGGCTACACCTTC
TRBV29-1	-	-	TRBJ1-2	CSARKATYGYTF	TGCAGCGCCCGTAAGGCTACCTATGGCTACACCTTC
TRBV5-6	TRBD1	-	TRBJ2-5	CASSLTGTAQETQYF	TGTGCCAGCAGCTTGACTGGGACAGCCCAAGAGACCCAGTACTTC
TRBV5-1	-	-	TRBJ1-6	CASSLLGQQGNNSPLHF	TGCGCCAGCAGCTTGCTCGGCCAACAGGGAAATAATTCACCCCTCCACTTT
TRBV29-1	TRBD1	few	TRBJ2-7	CSVATGTYEQYF	TGCAGCGTTGCGACAGGGACCTACGAGCAGTACTTC
TRBV29-1	TRBD1	-	TRBJ2-7	CSGGQGALEQYF	TGCAGCGGGGGACAGGGGGCGCTTGAGCAGTACTTC
TRBV25-1	-	-	TRBJ1-1	CASSTGPWGVAEAFF	TGTGCCAGCAGTACGGGCCCCTGGGGTGTGGCTGAAGCTTTCTTT
TRBV29-1	-	-	TRBJ2-5	CSVVGLRAPAPQYF	TGCAGCGTTGTTGGCCTCCGGGCCCCGGCGCCCCAGTACTTC
TRBV9	-	-	TRBJ2-2	CASSDKNTGELFF	TGTGCCAGCAGCGATAAGAACACCGGGGAGCTGTTTTTT
TRBV30	-	-	TRBJ2-7	CARRGPGSYEQYF	TGTGCCCGGAGAGGGCCCGGGAGCTACGAGCAGTACTTC
TRBV6-5	-	-	TRBJ1-4	CASRAPGGTNEKLFF	TGTGCCAGCAGGGCCCCGGGGGGCACTAATGAAAAACTGTTTTTT
TRBV4-2	-	-	TRBJ2-5	CASSKLGALETQYF	TGTGCCAGCAGTAAACTGGGTGCCCTAGAGACCCAGTACTTC
TRBV30	TRBD2	-	TRBJ2-3	CAWTSGGDTQYF	TGTGCCTGGACTAGCGGGGGGGATACGCAGTATTTT
TRBV5-6	-	once	TRBJ2-1	CASITRVNNEQFF	TGTGCCAGCATAACACGGGTTAACAATGAGCAGTTCTTC
TRBV7-2	TRBD1	-	TRBJ1-2	CASSLETSGGYGYTF	TGTGCCAGCAGCTTAGAAACTTCAGGGGGCTATGGCTACACCTTC
TRBV14	-	few	TRBJ2-7	CASSQSRGDPSSYEQYF	TGTGCCAGCAGCCAATCCAGGGGAGATCCGAGCTCCTACGAGCAGTACTTC
TRBV7-6	-	-	TRBJ2-1	CASSLAGGAYNEQFF	TGTGCCAGCAGCTTAGCGGGGGGGGCTTACAATGAGCAGTTCTTC
TRBV7-6	-	once	TRBJ1-5	CASSLDSQAGPQHF	TGTGCCAGCAGCTTAGATTCCCAGGCTGGGCCCCAGCATTTT
TRBV5-4	-	-	TRBJ2-1	CASSLINEQFF	TGTGCCAGCAGCTTGATCAATGAGCAGTTCTTC
TRBV29-1	-	-	TRBJ1-2	CSVSSSNNYGYTF	TGCAGCGTCTCCTCCAGTAATAACTATGGCTACACCTTC
TRBV29-1	TRBD1	-	TRBJ2-6	CSVQNRGIPTGANVLTF	TGCAGCGTCCAGAACAGGGGAATTCCCACTGGGGCCAACGTCCTGACTTTC
TRBV5-6	-	-	TRBJ1-2	CASSYGTLPNYGYTF	TGTGCCAGCAGTTACGGGACCCTTCCTAACTATGGCTACACCTTC